These T cell receptor beta chains were read from a single sample in a study of PD-1 blockade in classical Hodgkin lymphoma. The table came from immunoSEQ multiplex PCR; TCRdb's copy has only in-frame clones and leaves some out. The table lists 41,000 or so clones, over 60% of them singletons. The sequences come from peripheral blood mononuclear cells (PBMCs), collected at baseline. These receptors all stem from a human donor with classical Hodgkin lymphoma. Each CDR3 is given with its conserved first and last residue. D genes are given only for firm matches. Where a row states a size, it is once, few, many or the class of an expanded clone; other rows omit it.

TGTGCCAGCGCGTCTAACAGGGCCTGGTCCGAGCAGTACTTC,CASASNRAWSEQYF,TRBV19,.,.,TRBJ2-7,14
TGCAGCCACGTGGGGGAGGGCCCTCGAGAGACCCAGTACTTC,CSHVGEGPRETQYF,TRBV29-1,TRBD2,.,TRBJ2-5,14
TGTGCCAGCAGCACCGGGACTCTGGGGGCCAACGTCCTGACTTTC,CASSTGTLGANVLTF,TRBV9,.,.,TRBJ2-6,15
TGTGCCTGGAGTGACCAGGTTGGCGGCTACACCTTC,CAWSDQVGGYTF,TRBV30,.,.,TRBJ1-2,12
TGTGCCAGCAGCCCAGGGTGGAAGTACGAGCAGTACTTC,CASSPGWKYEQYF,TRBV27,.,.,TRBJ2-7,13
TGTGCCTGGAGTGTAGGTTTAGTGGGAGTGTTAGATACGCAGTATTTT,CAWSVGLVGVLDTQYF,TRBV30,.,.,TRBJ2-3,16
TGTGCCAGCAGACTCTACGTAGGGGGAGGATACATTCAGTACTTC,CASRLYVGGGYIQYF,TRBV27,.,.,TRBJ2-4,15
TGTGCCAGCAGCCTTACGACAGGAAACTACGAGCAGTACTTC,CASSLTTGNYEQYF,TRBV7-2,.,.,TRBJ2-7,14
TGTGCCTGGAGGAAGGGACTAGGGGCTACGGAGACCCAGTACTTC,CAWRKGLGATETQYF,TRBV30,TRBD2,.,TRBJ2-5,15
TGTGCCAGCAGCTTAGTGTATGGAAACACTGAAGCTTTCTTT,CASSLVYGNTEAFF,TRBV11-2,.,.,TRBJ1-1,14
TGTGCCAGCAGCCGACTAGTTGACGAGCAGTACTTC,CASSRLVDEQYF,TRBV5-5,.,.,TRBJ2-7,12
TGTGCCAGCAGCTTAGTGAAGGCTTGGGAGACCCAGTACTTC,CASSLVKAWETQYF,TRBV11-2,.,.,TRBJ2-5,14
TGTGCCAGCAGACGGACAGGGGGTAATGAAAAACTGTTTTTT,CASRRTGGNEKLFF,TRBV6-5,TRBD1,.,TRBJ1-4,14
TGTGCCAGCAGCTTGAGGGCTCCCTACGAGCAGTACTTC,CASSLRAPYEQYF,TRBV7-9,.,.,TRBJ2-7,13
TGTGCCAGCAGTCCAGTTCGTCGCAACGAGCAGTACTTC,CASSPVRRNEQYF,TRBV27,.,.,TRBJ2-7,13
TGTGCCAGCAGCAACAGCGGGAGTTCCTACAATGAGCAGTTCTTC,CASSNSGSSYNEQFF,TRBV7-9,TRBD2,.,TRBJ2-1,15
TGTGCCAGCTCACGATTAGCCGAGGATACGCAGTATTTT,CASSRLAEDTQYF,TRBV18,.,few,TRBJ2-3,13
TGTGCCAGCAGTCCCCCGACAGGGGTCTCCTACGAGCAGTACTTC,CASSPPTGVSYEQYF,TRBV28,TRBD1,.,TRBJ2-7,15
TGTGCCAGCAGCGGCCGGGACGGTCCCTACGAGCAGTACTTC,CASSGRDGPYEQYF,TRBV9,.,.,TRBJ2-7,14
TGTGCCTGGAGTGTATGGGGGACAGATGCTAACACTGAAGCTTTCTTT,CAWSVWGTDANTEAFF,TRBV30,TRBD1,.,TRBJ1-1,16
TGTGCCAGCAGCTTTCTCACCAGCAGGTCACCCCTCCACTTT,CASSFLTSRSPLHF,TRBV5-6,.,.,TRBJ1-6,14
TGTGCCAGCAGTGGGTCGGGCCAGGCTGGCGGCTACACCTTC,CASSGSGQAGGYTF,TRBV25-1,.,.,TRBJ1-2,14
TGTGCCAGCAGTCGGGACGGGAGAAGCTACGAGCAGTACTTC,CASSRDGRSYEQYF,TRBV27,.,few,TRBJ2-7,14
TGTGCCAGCAGCTCCCGTTTTACAGATACGCAGTATTTT,CASSSRFTDTQYF,TRBV7-2,.,.,TRBJ2-3,13
TGCGCCAGCAGCTTGAGAACTAGCGGGAGTTGGGCGTACGAGCAGTACTTC,CASSLRTSGSWAYEQYF,TRBV5-1,TRBD2,.,TRBJ2-7,17
TGTGCCATCACCCGAGAGGGGAACACTGAAGCTTTCTTT,CAITREGNTEAFF,TRBV10-3,.,once,TRBJ1-1,13
TGCGCCAGCAGCGCACTCGCAGGGATGGAGACCGGGGAGCTGTTTTTT,CASSALAGMETGELFF,TRBV5-1,.,.,TRBJ2-2,16
TGTGCCAGCACCCTCGGGGGGGGAAGGGGAGAGACCCAGTACTTC,CASTLGGGRGETQYF,TRBV6-5,TRBD2,.,TRBJ2-5,15
TGTGCCAGCAGTGAAGGGATACTAGCGAACGTCTACGAGCAGTACTTC,CASSEGILANVYEQYF,TRBV2,TRBD2,once,TRBJ2-7,16
TGTGCCAGCAGCTTAGAGTCCGGGACTAGCGGACTTTACAATGAGCAGTTCTTC,CASSLESGTSGLYNEQFF,TRBV7-2,TRBD2,.,TRBJ2-1,18
TGTGCCAGCAGTTTTGGGGGCAGGTCCGGGACTGGAAACACCATATATTTT,CASSFGGRSGTGNTIYF,TRBV5-6,.,.,TRBJ1-3,17
TGCGCCAGCAGCCAAGGACGTACACAAGAGACCCAGTACTTC,CASSQGRTQETQYF,TRBV4-1,.,.,TRBJ2-5,14
TGTGCCAGCTCACCTCCGGGACTGCCCAGCTACACCTTC,CASSPPGLPSYTF,TRBV18,.,medium-sized,TRBJ1-2,13
TGCAGCGTCTTAGGACGGGGGGCAGAACTTGAAGCTTTCTTT,CSVLGRGAELEAFF,TRBV29-1,.,few,TRBJ1-1,14
TGTGCCAGCAGTCCCAGACAGGGTTGGGAGCAGTACTTC,CASSPRQGWEQYF,TRBV27,TRBD1,.,TRBJ2-7,13
TGTGCCAGCAGTCCCCGGACAGATACGCAGTATTTT,CASSPRTDTQYF,TRBV28,.,once,TRBJ2-3,12
TGTGCCAGCAGCGCCAGGGGAAAAGGCAATCAGCCCCAGCATTTT,CASSARGKGNQPQHF,TRBV28,.,.,TRBJ1-5,15